The entry that follows covers one TCR beta chain sequence. Its specificity is not known. The data were taken from a study of OX40 agonist ivuxolimab in advanced cancers. The wider study: Dose-escalation patients suffered from hepatocellular carcinoma, melanoma, renal cell or head and neck cancer.

Libraries were prepared by immunoSEQ multiplex PCR; TCRdb keeps only in-frame clonotypes and omits some of them. This table has around 91,000 clones, roughly 89% appearing once. The germline V and J ends were trimmed by 6 bases and 5 bases, with 20 bases remaining between them. The CDR3 runs 16 residues. Per the germline V gene, CDR1 is LNHDA and CDR2 is SQIVND (reference sequence). Study-wide results and limits: No antigen was identified for the clonally expanded peripheral T cells. Certain nonresponding patients likewise had low normalized T-cell clonal expansion. Clonal expansion by week 6 occurred in CD4+ and CD8+ blood T cells (at 0.1 to 3.0 mg/kg).

The source of this sequence is an adult with an advanced solid tumor such as melanoma, head and neck, liver or kidney cancer. The source material was CD4+ or CD8+ T cells sorted from blood, sampled in a trial of the OX40 agonist ivuxolimab. The chain recombines TRBV19 with TRBJ2-1; D possibly corresponds to TRBD2 (6 bases). In DNA, the CDR3 is TGTGCCAGTAGGACACTAGCCACGGGACTGCACAATGAGCAGTTCTTC. It codes for CASRTLATGLHNEQFF.